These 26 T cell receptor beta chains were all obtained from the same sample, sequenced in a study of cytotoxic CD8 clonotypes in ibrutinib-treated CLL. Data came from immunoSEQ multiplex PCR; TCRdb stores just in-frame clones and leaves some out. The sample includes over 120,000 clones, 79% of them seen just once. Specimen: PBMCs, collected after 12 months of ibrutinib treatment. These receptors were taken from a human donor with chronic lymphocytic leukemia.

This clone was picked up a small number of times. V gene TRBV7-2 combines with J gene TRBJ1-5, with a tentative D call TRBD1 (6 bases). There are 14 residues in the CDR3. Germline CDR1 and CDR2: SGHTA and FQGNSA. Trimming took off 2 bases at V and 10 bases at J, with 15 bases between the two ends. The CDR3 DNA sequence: TGTGCCAGCAGCTTAATGGGCCGGGACAATCCCCAGCATTTT. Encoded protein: CASSLMGRDNPQHF.

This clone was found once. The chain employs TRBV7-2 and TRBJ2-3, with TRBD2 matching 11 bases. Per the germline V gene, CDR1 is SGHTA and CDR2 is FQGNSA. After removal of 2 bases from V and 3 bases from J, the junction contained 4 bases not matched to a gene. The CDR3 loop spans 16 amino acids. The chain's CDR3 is CASSLLAGGGTDTQYF. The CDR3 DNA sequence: TGTGCCAGCAGCTTACTAGCGGGAGGAGGGACAGATACGCAGTATTTT.

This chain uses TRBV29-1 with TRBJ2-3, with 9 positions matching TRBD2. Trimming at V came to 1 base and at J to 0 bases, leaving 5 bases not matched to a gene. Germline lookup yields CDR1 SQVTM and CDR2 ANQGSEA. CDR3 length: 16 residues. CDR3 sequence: CSVEAWTSESTDTQYF. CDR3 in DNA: TGCAGCGTTGAAGCATGGACTAGCGAGAGCACAGATACGCAGTATTTT.

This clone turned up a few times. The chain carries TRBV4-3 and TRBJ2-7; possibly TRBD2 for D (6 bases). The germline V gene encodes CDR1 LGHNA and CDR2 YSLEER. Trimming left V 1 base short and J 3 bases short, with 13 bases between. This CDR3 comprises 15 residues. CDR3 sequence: CASSQGRDSRYEQYF. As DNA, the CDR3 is TGCGCCAGCAGCCAAGGTAGGGACTCTCGCTACGAGCAGTACTTC.

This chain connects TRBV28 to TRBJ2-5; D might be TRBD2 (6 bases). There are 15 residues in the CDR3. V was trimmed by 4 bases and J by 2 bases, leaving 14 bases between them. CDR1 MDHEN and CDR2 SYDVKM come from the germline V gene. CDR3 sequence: CASSWDSAAQETQYF. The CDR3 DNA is TGTGCCAGCAGTTGGGACTCGGCGGCTCAAGAGACCCAGTACTTC. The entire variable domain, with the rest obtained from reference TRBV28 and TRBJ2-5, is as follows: DVKVTQSSRYLVKRTGEKVFLECVQDMDHENMFWYRQDPGLGLRLIYFSYDVKMKEKGDIPEGYSVSREKKERFSLILESASTNQTSMYLCASSWDSAAQETQYFGPGTRLLVL.

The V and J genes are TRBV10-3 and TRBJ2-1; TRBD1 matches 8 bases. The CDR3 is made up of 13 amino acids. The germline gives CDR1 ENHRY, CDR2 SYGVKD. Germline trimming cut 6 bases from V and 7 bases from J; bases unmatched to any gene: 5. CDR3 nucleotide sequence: TGTGCCATCAGAGGACAGGGCGTGAATGAGCAGTTCTTC. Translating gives CAIRGQGVNEQFF.

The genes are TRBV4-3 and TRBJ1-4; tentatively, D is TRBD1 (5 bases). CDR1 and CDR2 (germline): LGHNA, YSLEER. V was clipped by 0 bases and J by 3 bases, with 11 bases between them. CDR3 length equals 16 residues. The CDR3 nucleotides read TGCGCCAGCAGCCAAGATCCCAGGGTATCTAATGAAAAACTGTTTTTT. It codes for CASSQDPRVSNEKLFF.

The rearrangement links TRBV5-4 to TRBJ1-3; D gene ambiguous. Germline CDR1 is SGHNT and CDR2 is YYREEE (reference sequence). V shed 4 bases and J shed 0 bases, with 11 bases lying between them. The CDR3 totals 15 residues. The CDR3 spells CASSLTGISGNTIYF. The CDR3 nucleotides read TGTGCCAGCAGCCTCACCGGAATCTCTGGAAACACCATATATTTT. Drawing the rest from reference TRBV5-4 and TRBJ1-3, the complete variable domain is ETGVTQSPTHLIKTRGQQVTLRCSSQSGHNTVSWYQQALGQGPQFIFQYYREEENGRGNFPPRFSGLQFPNYSSELNVNALELDDSALYLCASSLTGISGNTIYFGEGSWLTVV.

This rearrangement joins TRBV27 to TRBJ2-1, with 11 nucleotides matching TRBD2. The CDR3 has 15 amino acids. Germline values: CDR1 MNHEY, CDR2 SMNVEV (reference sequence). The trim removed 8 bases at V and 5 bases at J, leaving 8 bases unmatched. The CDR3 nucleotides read TGTGCCAGCGCCGGTGGACTAGCGGGCCACAATGAGCAGTTCTTC. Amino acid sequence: CASAGGLAGHNEQFF.

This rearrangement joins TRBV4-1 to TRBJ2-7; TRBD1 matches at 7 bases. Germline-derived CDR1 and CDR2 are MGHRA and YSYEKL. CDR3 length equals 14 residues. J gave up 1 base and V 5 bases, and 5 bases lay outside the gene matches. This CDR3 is CASSTRQGSYEQYF. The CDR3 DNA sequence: TGCGCCAGCAGCACACGACAGGGTTCCTACGAGCAGTACTTC.

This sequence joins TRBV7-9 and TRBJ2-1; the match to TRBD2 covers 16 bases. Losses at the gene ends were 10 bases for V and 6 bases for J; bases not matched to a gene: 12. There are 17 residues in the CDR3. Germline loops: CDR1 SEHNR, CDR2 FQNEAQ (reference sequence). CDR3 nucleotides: TGTGCCACCCCCGGGACTAGCGGGAGGGCCTTGAGCAATGAGCAGTTCTTC. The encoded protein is CATPGTSGRALSNEQFF.

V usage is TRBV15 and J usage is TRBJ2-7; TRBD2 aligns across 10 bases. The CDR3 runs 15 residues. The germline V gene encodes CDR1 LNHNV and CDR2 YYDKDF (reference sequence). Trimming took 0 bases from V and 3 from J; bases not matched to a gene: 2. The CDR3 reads CATSRDTSGIYEQYF. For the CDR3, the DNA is TGTGCCACCAGCAGAGATACTAGCGGGATCTACGAGCAGTACTTC. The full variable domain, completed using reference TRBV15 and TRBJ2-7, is DAMVIQNPRYQVTQFGKPVTLSCSQTLNHNVMYWYQQKSSQAPKLLFHYYDKDFNNEADTPDNFQSRRPNTSFCFLDIRSPGLGDTAMYLCATSRDTSGIYEQYFGPGTRLTVT.

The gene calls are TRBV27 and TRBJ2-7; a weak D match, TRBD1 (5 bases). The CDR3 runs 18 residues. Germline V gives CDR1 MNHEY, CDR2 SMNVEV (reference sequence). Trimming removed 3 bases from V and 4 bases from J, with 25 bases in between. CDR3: CASSLYPQGPYELYEQYF. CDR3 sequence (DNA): TGTGCCAGCAGTTTGTATCCGCAGGGCCCATATGAACTATACGAGCAGTACTTC.

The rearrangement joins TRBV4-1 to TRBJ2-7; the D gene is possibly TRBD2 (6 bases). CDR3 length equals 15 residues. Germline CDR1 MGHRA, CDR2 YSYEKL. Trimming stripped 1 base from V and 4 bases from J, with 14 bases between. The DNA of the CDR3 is TGCGCCAGCAGCCAAGTTCTAGCGACGAATTACGAGCAGTACTTC. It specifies CASSQVLATNYEQYF.

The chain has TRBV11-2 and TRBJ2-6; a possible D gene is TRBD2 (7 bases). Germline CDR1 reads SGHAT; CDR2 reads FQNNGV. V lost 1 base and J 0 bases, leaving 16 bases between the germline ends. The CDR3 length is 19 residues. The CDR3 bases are TGTGCCAGCAGCTTAGGTAGGGGGGGACTCCCCTCTGGGGCCAACGTCCTGACTTTC. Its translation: CASSLGRGGLPSGANVLTF.

The CDR3 loop is CASSTLTGGNSNQPQHF. In DNA form, the CDR3 reads TGTGCCAGTAGTACCCTAACAGGAGGAAATAGCAATCAGCCCCAGCATTTT. The chain combines TRBV19 with TRBJ1-5; tentatively, D is TRBD1 (5 bases). The CDR3 length is 17 residues. Trimming removed 4 bases at V and 0 bases at J, with 16 bases between. Germline assignment: CDR1 LNHDA and CDR2 SQIVND (reference sequence).

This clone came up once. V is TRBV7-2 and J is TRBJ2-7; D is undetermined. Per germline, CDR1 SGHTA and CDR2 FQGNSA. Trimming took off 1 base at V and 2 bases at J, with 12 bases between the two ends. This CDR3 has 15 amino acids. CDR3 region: CASSLGSRAPYEQYF. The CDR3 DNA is TGTGCCAGCAGCTTAGGGTCACGGGCCCCCTACGAGCAGTACTTC.

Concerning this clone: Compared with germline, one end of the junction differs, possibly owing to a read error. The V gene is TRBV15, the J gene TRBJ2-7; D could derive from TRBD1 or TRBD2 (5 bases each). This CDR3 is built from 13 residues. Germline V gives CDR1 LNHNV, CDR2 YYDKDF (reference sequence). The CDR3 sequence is CATCRDRSYEQYF. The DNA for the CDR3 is TGTGCCACCTGCAGGGACCGCTCCTACGAGCAGTACTTC.

The CDR3 protein is CASSQDPGLAASYEQYF. In DNA form, the CDR3 reads TGTGCCAGCAGCCAAGATCCGGGACTAGCGGCTTCCTACGAGCAGTACTTC. The V call is TRBV4-2, the J call TRBJ2-7; TRBD2 agrees at 11 bases. Losses at the gene ends were 0 bases for V and 1 base for J; bases not matched to a gene: 5. From germline, CDR1 is LGHNA and CDR2 YNFKEQ. This CDR3 is built from 17 residues.

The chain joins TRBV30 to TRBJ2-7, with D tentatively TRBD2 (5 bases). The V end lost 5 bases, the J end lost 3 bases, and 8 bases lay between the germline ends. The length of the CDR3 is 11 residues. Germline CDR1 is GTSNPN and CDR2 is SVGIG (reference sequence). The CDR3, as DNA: TGTGCCTGGGGACTCAGCTACGAGCAGTACTTC. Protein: CAWGLSYEQYF.

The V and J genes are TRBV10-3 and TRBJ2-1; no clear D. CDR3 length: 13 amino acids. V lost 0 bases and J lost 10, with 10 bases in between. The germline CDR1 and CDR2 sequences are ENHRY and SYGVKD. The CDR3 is CAISESIGPEQFF. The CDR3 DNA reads TGTGCCATCAGTGAGTCCATAGGCCCCGAGCAGTTCTTC.

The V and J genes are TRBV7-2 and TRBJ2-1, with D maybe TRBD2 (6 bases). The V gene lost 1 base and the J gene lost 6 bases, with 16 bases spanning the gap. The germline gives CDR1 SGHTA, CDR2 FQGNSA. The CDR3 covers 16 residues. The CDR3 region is CASSLGGFRESNEQFF. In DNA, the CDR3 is TGTGCCAGCAGCTTAGGAGGTTTTCGGGAGAGCAATGAGCAGTTCTTC. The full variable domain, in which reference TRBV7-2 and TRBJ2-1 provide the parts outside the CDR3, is GAGVSQSPSNKVTEKGKDVELRCDPISGHTALYWYRQSLGQGLEFLIYFQGNSAPDKSGLPSDRFSAERTGGSVSTLTIQRTQQEDSAVYLCASSLGGFRESNEQFFGPGTRLTVL.

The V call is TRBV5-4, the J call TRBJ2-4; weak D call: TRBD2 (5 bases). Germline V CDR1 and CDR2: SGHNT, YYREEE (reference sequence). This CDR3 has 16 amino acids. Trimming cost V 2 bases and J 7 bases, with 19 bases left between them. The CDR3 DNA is TGTGCCAGCAGCTTTAAACGGACTGGAGTGGAGAACATTCAGTACTTC. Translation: CASSFKRTGVENIQYF.

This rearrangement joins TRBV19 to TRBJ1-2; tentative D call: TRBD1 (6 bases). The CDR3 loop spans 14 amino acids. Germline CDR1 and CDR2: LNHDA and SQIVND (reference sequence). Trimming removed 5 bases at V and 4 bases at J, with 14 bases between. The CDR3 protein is CASSAGRGAYGYTF. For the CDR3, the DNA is TGTGCCAGTAGTGCGGGTCGGGGGGCCTATGGCTACACCTTC.

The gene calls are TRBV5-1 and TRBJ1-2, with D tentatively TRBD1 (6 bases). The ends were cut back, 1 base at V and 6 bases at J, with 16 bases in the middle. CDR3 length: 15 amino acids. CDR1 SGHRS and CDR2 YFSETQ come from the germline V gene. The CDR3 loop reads CASSLRTETTHGYTF. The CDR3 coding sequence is TGCGCCAGCAGCTTGCGGACAGAGACAACTCATGGCTACACCTTC.

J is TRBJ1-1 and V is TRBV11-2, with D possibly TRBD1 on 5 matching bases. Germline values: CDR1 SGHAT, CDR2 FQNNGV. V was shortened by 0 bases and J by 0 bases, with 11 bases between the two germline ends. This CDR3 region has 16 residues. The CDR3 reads CASSLDLRAMNTEAFF. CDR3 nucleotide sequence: TGTGCCAGCAGCTTAGATCTCAGGGCGATGAACACTGAAGCTTTCTTT.